This T cell receptor (beta chain) was recovered during a study of cytomegalovirus exposure and HLA in healthy donors. The V gene end was trimmed by 2 bases and the J gene end by 6 bases; junction bases not matched to a gene: 7. The CDR3 consists of 15 residues. Germline-derived CDR1 and CDR2 are MNHEY and SVGAGI. As for this clone: Its cognate antigen is unknown.

Amplification used 60 Vbeta primers and 13 Jbeta primers. Measured with immunoSEQ multiplex PCR; TCRdb has only the in-frame clones, and not every one. The sample consists of under 120,000 clones, roughly three quarters of them appearing once. The study's findings and limits: Later analysis indicated greater clonal expansion among HLA-associated TCR beta chains than among equally common other chains. Most CMV-associated TCR beta chains were later found to appear HLA-restricted.

V usage is TRBV6-5 and J usage is TRBJ2-7; TRBD2 aligns across 10 bases. The TCR originated in a man between 35 and 55 years old in good health and CMV-seropositive. The material sequenced was PBMCs. DNA of the CDR3: TGTGCCAGCAGTTACGGGGGGACTAGCGATGGCGAGCAGTACTTC. It translates to CASSYGGTSDGEQYF.